The clone carrying this T cell receptor (beta chain) was seen a few times. The target antigen is unknown. This record belongs to a study of OX40 agonist ivuxolimab in advanced cancers. For the study at large: Ivuxolimab doses were 0.01, 0.1, 0.3, 1.5, 3 or 10 mg/kg every 2 weeks. A male proportion of 82.7% was recorded, with mean age roughly 60 years and range roughly 23 to 79. Study results and limitations: At 0.1 to 3.0 mg/kg, clonal expansion of CD4+ and CD8+ blood T cells had occurred by week 6.

CDR1 SGHTA and CDR2 FQGTGA come from the germline V gene. Trimming stripped 2 bases from V and 7 bases from J, with 9 bases between. The CDR3 is 12 amino acids. Data came from immunoSEQ multiplex PCR; TCRdb stores just in-frame clones and leaves some out. The repertoire holds approximately 49,000 clones, with approximately 81% as singletons. Blood specimens came from baseline, cycle 4 day 1, and cycle 7 day 1. V gene TRBV7-3 combines with J gene TRBJ2-7, with D possibly TRBD2 on 5 matching bases. The clonotype was recovered from an adult with an advanced solid tumor such as melanoma, head and neck, liver or kidney cancer. Sequencing used CD4+ or CD8+ T cells sorted from blood, obtained in a trial of the OX40 agonist ivuxolimab. The CDR3 bases are TGTGCCAGCAGCTTATATCGCGGGGAGCAGTACTTC. Protein: CASSLYRGEQYF.